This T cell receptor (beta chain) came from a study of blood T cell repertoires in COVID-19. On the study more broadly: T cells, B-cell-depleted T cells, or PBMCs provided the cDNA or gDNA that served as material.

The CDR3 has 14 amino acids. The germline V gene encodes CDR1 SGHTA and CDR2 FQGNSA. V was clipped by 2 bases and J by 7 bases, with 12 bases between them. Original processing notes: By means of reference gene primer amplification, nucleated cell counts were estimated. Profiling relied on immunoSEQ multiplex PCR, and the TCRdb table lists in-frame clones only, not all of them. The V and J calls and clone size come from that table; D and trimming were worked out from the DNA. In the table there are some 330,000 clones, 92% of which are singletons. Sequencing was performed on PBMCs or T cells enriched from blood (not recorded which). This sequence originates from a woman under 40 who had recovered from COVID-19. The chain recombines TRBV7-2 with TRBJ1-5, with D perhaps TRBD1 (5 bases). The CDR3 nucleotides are TGTGCCAGCAGCTTATTAAGGGGTCAACAGCCCCAGCATTTT. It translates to CASSLLRGQQPQHF.